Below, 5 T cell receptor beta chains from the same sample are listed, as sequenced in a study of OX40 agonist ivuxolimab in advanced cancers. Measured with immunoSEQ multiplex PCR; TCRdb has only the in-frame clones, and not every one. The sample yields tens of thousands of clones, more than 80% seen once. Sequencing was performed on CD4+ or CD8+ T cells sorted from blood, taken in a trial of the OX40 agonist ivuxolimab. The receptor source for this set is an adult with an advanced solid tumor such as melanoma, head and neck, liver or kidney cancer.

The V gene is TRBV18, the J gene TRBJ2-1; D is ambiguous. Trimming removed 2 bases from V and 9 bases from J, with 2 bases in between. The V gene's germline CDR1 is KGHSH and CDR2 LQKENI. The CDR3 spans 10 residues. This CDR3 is CASSPTEQFF. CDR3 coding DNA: TGTGCCAGCTCACCAACTGAGCAGTTCTTC.

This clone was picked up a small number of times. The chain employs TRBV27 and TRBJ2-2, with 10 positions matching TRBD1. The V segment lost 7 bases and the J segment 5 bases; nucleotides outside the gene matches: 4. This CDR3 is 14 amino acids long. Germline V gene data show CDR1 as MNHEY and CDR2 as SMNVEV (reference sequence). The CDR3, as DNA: TGTGCCAGCATGGCGGACAGGGGGACCGGGGAGCTGTTTTTT. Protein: CASMADRGTGELFF.

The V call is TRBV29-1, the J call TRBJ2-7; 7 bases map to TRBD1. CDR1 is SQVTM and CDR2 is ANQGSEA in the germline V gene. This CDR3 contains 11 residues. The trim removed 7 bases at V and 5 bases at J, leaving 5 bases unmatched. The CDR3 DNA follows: TGCAGCGCCCGACAGGGCCACGAGCAGTACTTC. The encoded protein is CSARQGHEQYF.

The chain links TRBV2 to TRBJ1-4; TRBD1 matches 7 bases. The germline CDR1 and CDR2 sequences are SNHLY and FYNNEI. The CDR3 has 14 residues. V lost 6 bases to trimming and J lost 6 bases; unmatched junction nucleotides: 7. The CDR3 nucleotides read TGTGCCAGCAGAAGAGGGGGCACGGATGAAAAACTGTTTTTT. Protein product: CASRRGGTDEKLFF.

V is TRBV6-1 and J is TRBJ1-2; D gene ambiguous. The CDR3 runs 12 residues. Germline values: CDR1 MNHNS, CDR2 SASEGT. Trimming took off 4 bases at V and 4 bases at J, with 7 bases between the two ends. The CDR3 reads CASSVGGYGYTF. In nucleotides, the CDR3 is TGTGCCAGCAGTGTGGGAGGCTATGGCTACACCTTC.